Presented here are 14 T cell receptor beta chains from one specimen sequenced in a study of PD-1 blockade in classical Hodgkin lymphoma. Relapse after autologous stem cell transplantation occurred in every patient, and brentuximab vedotin exposure varied. TCRdb's table, derived via immunoSEQ multiplex PCR, lists solely in-frame clones and lacks some. The sample consists of about 99,000 clones, more than 80% of them appearing once. Sample: peripheral blood mononuclear cells (PBMCs), taken before the second cycle of nivolumab. Source of these receptors: a human donor with classical Hodgkin lymphoma.

CDR3: CASSLTLGGEQFF. DNA for the CDR3: TGTGCCAGCAGCCTTACACTAGGTGGTGAGCAGTTCTTC. J is TRBJ2-1 and V is TRBV14, with D possibly being TRBD2 (5 bases). Trimming cost V 4 bases and J 9 bases, with 13 bases left between them. The CDR3 is 13 residues long. CDR1 SGHDN and CDR2 FVKESK come from the germline V gene.

This clone occurred a few times. The chain uses TRBV28 and TRBJ1-4; perhaps TRBD1 as D (6 bases). V lost 8 bases, J lost 7 bases, and 14 bases lay in between. CDR1 MDHEN and CDR2 SYDVKM come from the germline V gene. This CDR3 is 13 amino acids long. CDR3 coding DNA: TGTGCCAGCGCGACAGGCCGGGGTGAAAAACTGTTTTTT. This sequence encodes CASATGRGEKLFF. The variable domain in full, completed from reference TRBV28 and TRBJ1-4, reads DVKVTQSSRYLVKRTGEKVFLECVQDMDHENMFWYRQDPGLGLRLIYFSYDVKMKEKGDIPEGYSVSREKKERFSLILESASTNQTSMYLCASATGRGEKLFFGSGTQLSVL.

V is TRBV10-3 and J is TRBJ1-1; tentatively, D is TRBD1 (6 bases). Trimming took 0 bases from V and 8 from J, leaving 7 bases between them. CDR1 and CDR2 from the germline V gene are ENHRY and SYGVKD. The CDR3 totals 12 residues. The CDR3 reads CAISESGGEAFF. The CDR3 nucleotides read TGTGCCATCAGTGAGTCGGGGGGCGAAGCTTTCTTT.

This sequence joins TRBV11-3 and TRBJ2-1, with 7 nucleotides matching TRBD2. This CDR3 region has 16 residues. Germline CDR1 reads SGHNT; CDR2 reads YENEEA. J lost 5 bases, V lost 8 bases, and 15 bases had no gene match. The CDR3 DNA is TGTGCCAGCCCTTTCCGGGGCAGCGGGGACGACAATGAGCAGTTCTTC. This gives the protein CASPFRGSGDDNEQFF.

J is TRBJ2-7 and V is TRBV14; D is possibly TRBD1 (5 bases). Per the germline V gene, CDR1 is SGHDN and CDR2 is FVKESK. This CDR3 spans 12 amino acids. The V and J ends lost 4 bases and 7 bases respectively, with 11 bases between them. The CDR3 region has the DNA TGTGCCAGCAGCCGACAGTTTACGGAGCAGTACTTC. Protein product: CASSRQFTEQYF.

This clone was counted a few times. This chain uses TRBV4-1 with TRBJ2-2, with 8 bases aligning to TRBD1. Germline V gene lookup returns CDR1 MGHRA and CDR2 YSYEKL. The length of the CDR3 is 15 residues. J was trimmed by 7 bases and V by 4 bases; bases with no gene match: 8. The DNA for the CDR3 is TGCGCCAGCAGCCGCCCGGACAGGGAGATCGGGGAGCTGTTTTTT. It codes for CASSRPDREIGELFF.

The rearrangement links TRBV14 to TRBJ1-2; D is unclear. This CDR3 region has 13 residues. Trimming removed 0 bases at V and 8 bases at J, with 10 bases between. CDR1 is SGHDN, CDR2 FVKESK, per germline. The CDR3 is CASSQDYSYGYTF. For the CDR3, the DNA is TGTGCCAGCAGCCAAGATTACTCCTACGGCTACACCTTC.

The V gene is TRBV7-6, the J gene TRBJ2-7; 7 bases are a match to TRBD2. Germline loops: CDR1 SGHVS, CDR2 FNYEAQ. Trimming took 1 base from V and 3 from J; bases not matched to a gene: 12. The length of the CDR3 is 17 residues. Here the CDR3 reads CASSLGPPASGFYEQYF. The CDR3, as DNA: TGTGCCAGCAGCTTAGGCCCCCCGGCTAGCGGATTCTACGAGCAGTACTTC.

This chain links TRBV28 with TRBJ1-5; D possibly corresponds to TRBD1 (5 bases). Germline-derived CDR1 and CDR2 are MDHEN and SYDVKM. V lost 6 bases to trimming and J lost 11 bases, with 17 bases between them. The CDR3 is 13 residues long. CDR3 amino acids: CASRLSGTGTQHF. In nucleotides, the CDR3 is TGTGCCAGCAGACTATCGGGGACCGGGACCCAGCATTTT.

The chain is built from TRBV5-4 and TRBJ2-4; a weak D match, TRBD2 (6 bases). Germline lookup yields CDR1 SGHNT and CDR2 YYREEE (reference sequence). The length of the CDR3 is 15 residues. The V end lost 4 bases, the J end lost 0 bases, and 11 bases lay between the germline ends. This chain's CDR3 is CASSQSGLAKNIQYF. The CDR3 nucleotides read TGTGCCAGCAGCCAAAGCGGGTTAGCCAAAAACATTCAGTACTTC.

The gene calls are TRBV5-1 and TRBJ2-7; either TRBD1 or TRBD2 may supply D (5 bases each). The V end lost 2 bases, the J end lost 6 bases, and 9 bases lay between the germline ends. Germline loops: CDR1 SGHRS, CDR2 YFSETQ. The length of the CDR3 is 12 residues. The CDR3 sequence is CASSFQGPEQYF. DNA for the CDR3: TGCGCCAGCAGCTTTCAGGGACCCGAGCAGTACTTC.

V usage is TRBV4-2 and J usage is TRBJ2-7; 7 bases match TRBD2. CDR1 is LGHNA, CDR2 YNFKEQ, per germline. J lost 0 bases, V lost 2 bases, and 7 bases had no gene match. CDR3 length: 16 residues. The CDR3 nucleotides are TGTGCCAGCAGCCAATCTAGCGGTGCTGCCTCCTACGAGCAGTACTTC. Its protein is CASSQSSGAASYEQYF.

This clone is medium-sized. The chain combines TRBV27 with TRBJ1-5; possibly TRBD1 for D (6 bases). V was trimmed by 5 bases and J by 7 bases, leaving 12 bases between them. This CDR3 is 13 amino acids long. Germline lookup yields CDR1 MNHEY and CDR2 SMNVEV (reference sequence). For the CDR3, the DNA is TGTGCCAGCAGTCTCCTACAGGGACAGCCCCAGCATTTT. Translating gives CASSLLQGQPQHF.

V gene TRBV10-1 combines with J gene TRBJ2-5; TRBD1 or TRBD2 may be the D gene (5 bases each). This CDR3 is built from 11 residues. V lost 10 bases, J lost 5 bases, and 11 bases lay in between. In germline, CDR1 is WNHNN, CDR2 SYGVQD (reference sequence). The CDR3 region is CATGTGETQYF. The CDR3 DNA sequence: TGCGCCACCGGGACCGGGGAGACCCAGTACTTC.